The entry that follows covers one TCR beta chain sequence. Per the original data handling: Researchers report that nucleated cell counts were estimated from reference gene primer amplification. TCRdb's table, derived via immunoSEQ multiplex PCR, lists solely in-frame clones and lacks some. That table is the source of V, J and clone size, and D and trimming were worked out from the DNA. Of over 100,000 clones in the sample, around 83% are singletons; the top ten hold 7.9%. This sample stems from a study of blood T cell repertoires in COVID-19. Study-wide context: Some COVID-19 samples were acute and others convalescent; all came from the United States, Italy and Spain. T cells, B-cell-depleted T cells, or PBMCs provided the cDNA or gDNA that served as material.

Per the germline V gene, CDR1 is MNHEY and CDR2 is SVGAGI. V gave up 2 bases and J gave up 5 bases; unmatched junction bases: 5. CDR3 length: 15 residues. The rearrangement joins TRBV6-5 to TRBJ1-2; 10 bases agree with TRBD1. This receptor was taken from an older man with acute or convalescent COVID-19. The sequenced material came from peripheral blood. The CDR3 spells CASSYPGQGKYGYTF. CDR3 nucleotides: TGTGCCAGCAGTTACCCGGGACAGGGGAAGTATGGCTACACCTTC.